This passage covers 17 T cell receptor beta chains from one sample sequenced in a study of shared clonotypes between healthy human individuals. Method: immunoSEQ multiplex PCR; TCRdb's copy keeps in-frame clones and lacks some. The repertoire holds 400,000 to 500,000 clones, with roughly 85% as singletons. Input material: PBMCs. The receptors were gathered from a woman aged 40 to 50 in good health. Some clones in this sample may be carry-over from other donors' samples.

V usage is TRBV5-6 and J usage is TRBJ1-1; a possible D gene is TRBD1 (6 bases). This CDR3 has 15 residues. Trimming pared 1 base from V and 3 bases from J, leaving 13 bases between. The V gene's germline CDR1 is SGHDT and CDR2 YYEEEE. This CDR3 reads CASSLYSGVDTEAFF. Here the CDR3 DNA reads TGTGCCAGCAGCTTGTATTCAGGGGTAGACACTGAAGCTTTCTTT.

The chain uses TRBV10-3 and TRBJ2-7; no firm D call. Germline-derived CDR1 and CDR2 are ENHRY and SYGVKD. This CDR3 has 14 amino acids. V lost 3 bases and J 0 bases, leaving 9 bases between the germline ends. CDR3 amino acids: CAISDPQISYEQYF. In DNA form, the CDR3 reads TGTGCCATCAGTGACCCTCAGATCTCCTACGAGCAGTACTTC.

The CDR3 here is CASSSGRTLTYEQYF. CDR3 coding DNA: TGTGCCAGCAGCTCCGGACGGACGTTAACCTACGAGCAGTACTTC. The V gene is TRBV7-8, the J gene TRBJ2-7; D is unclear. The V gene's germline CDR1 is SGHVS and CDR2 FQNEAQ. V was shortened by 4 bases and J by 2 bases, with 15 bases between the two germline ends. This CDR3 is 15 amino acids long.

The chain uses TRBV11-2 and TRBJ2-3, with 7 bases that match TRBD2. Germline lookup yields CDR1 SGHAT and CDR2 FQNNGV. V was clipped by 4 bases and J by 4 bases; unmatched bases: 5. The CDR3 extends over 14 amino acids. In DNA form, the CDR3 reads TGTGCCAGCAGCTCCGGACTAGTAGCAGATACGCAGTATTTT. As protein: CASSSGLVADTQYF.

Note on this clone: Other DNA sequences of this sample code for an identical CDR3. J is TRBJ2-7 and V is TRBV5-4; 7 nucleotides align to TRBD1. V lost 0 bases and J lost 2; bases outside the gene matches: 2. This CDR3 is 14 amino acids long. Germline lookup yields CDR1 SGHNT and CDR2 YYREEE (reference sequence). CDR3 in DNA: TGTGCCAGCAGCTTGGGGACAGGAACCTACGAGCAGTACTTC. Residues: CASSLGTGTYEQYF. The variable domain in full, with the rest retrieved from reference TRBV5-4 and TRBJ2-7, is ETGVTQSPTHLIKTRGQQVTLRCSSQSGHNTVSWYQQALGQGPQFIFQYYREEENGRGNFPPRFSGLQFPNYSSELNVNALELDDSALYLCASSLGTGTYEQYFGPGTRLTVT.

The table lists this clone with many counts. The chain combines TRBV7-5 with TRBJ2-1; the table's D call of TRBD2 was not tested on the DNA. TRBV7-5 is labeled a pseudogene. The CDR3 is made up of 15 amino acids. The chain's CDR3 is CASSLVPEAYNEQFF. The CDR3 DNA follows: TGTGCCAGCAGCTTAGTTCCAGAGGCCTACAATGAGCAGTTCTTC.

V usage is TRBV27 and J usage is TRBJ2-2; D is perhaps TRBD1 (5 bases). The germline V gene has CDR1 MNHEY and CDR2 SMNVEV (reference sequence). V lost 6 bases to trimming and J lost 1 base, with 15 bases between them. This CDR3 has 16 residues. The CDR3 region is CASSRSRGLNTGELFF. CDR3 sequence (DNA): TGTGCCAGCAGCCGCTCTAGGGGTCTGAACACCGGGGAGCTGTTTTTT.

This chain links TRBV7-3 with TRBJ2-5, with 8 positions matching TRBD2. The V segment lost 5 bases and the J segment 2 bases; nucleotides outside the gene matches: 7. Germline-derived CDR1 and CDR2 are SGHTA and FQGTGA. The CDR3 extends over 15 amino acids. Here the CDR3 DNA reads TGTGCCAGCAGCCTCCTAGGCGGGGGGCAAGAGACCCAGTACTTC. This gives the protein CASSLLGGGQETQYF.

The V call is TRBV18, the J call TRBJ2-7; TRBD2 is a possible D gene (5 bases). Germline values: CDR1 KGHSH, CDR2 LQKENI. The CDR3 loop spans 14 amino acids. V lost 3 bases, J lost 3 bases, and 12 bases lay in between. Here the CDR3 reads CASSPSVGLYEQYF. The CDR3 region has the DNA TGTGCCAGCTCACCTTCGGTAGGACTCTACGAGCAGTACTTC.

This clone was seen a handful of times. Here the CDR3 reads CASSSSGQGAYGYTF. CDR3 coding DNA: TGTGCCAGCAGCTCGTCCGGACAGGGGGCCTATGGCTACACCTTC. The gene calls are TRBV7-3 and TRBJ1-2; 11 bases line up with TRBD1. The germline CDR1 and CDR2 sequences are SGHTA and FQGTGA. CDR3 length: 15 amino acids. J lost 4 bases, V lost 4 bases, and 5 bases had no gene match.

The sample holds many counts of this clone. The junction and the germline gene differ at one end; a read error may be behind it. The chain links TRBV7-9 to TRBJ2-1, with TRBD2 identical over 7 bases. The CDR3 spans 13 residues. From germline, CDR1 is SEHNR and CDR2 FQNEAQ (reference sequence). The CDR3 is CASSPPLITRGVF. CDR3 in DNA: TGTGCCAGCAGCCCCCCGCTGATCACACGGGGGGTCTTC. Full variable domain (missing parts from reference TRBV7-9 and TRBJ2-1): DTGVSQNPRHKITKRGQNVTFRCDPISEHNRLYWYRQTLGQGPEFLTYFQNEAQLEKSRLLSDRFSAERPKGSFSTLEIQRTEQGDSAMYLCASSPPLITRGVFGPGTRLTVL.

Notes on this clone: The junction departs from the called germline gene at one end, perhaps through a read error. Within the sample, other DNA sequences also encode this same CDR3. V is TRBV5-1 and J is TRBJ1-1; the D is unclear. The CDR3 runs to 13 residues. Germline V gene data show CDR1 as SGHRS and CDR2 as YFSETQ. CDR3 nucleotide sequence: TGCGCCAGCAGCTTGAACCAAAACACCGAAGCTTTCTTT. Translating it yields CASSLNQNTEAFF.

This chain connects TRBV2 to TRBJ1-5; D is ambiguous. CDR1 SNHLY and CDR2 FYNNEI come from the germline V gene. The CDR3 has 15 residues. The V and J ends lost 2 bases and 1 base respectively, with 9 bases between them. The CDR3 spells CASSESGMSNQPQHF. CDR3 DNA sequence: TGTGCCAGCAGTGAATCTGGGATGAGCAATCAGCCCCAGCATTTT. The variable domain in full, completed from reference TRBV2 and TRBJ1-5, reads EPEVTQTPSHQVTQMGQEVILRCVPISNHLYFYWYRQILGQKVEFLVSFYNNEISEKSEIFDDQFSVERPDGSNFTLKIRSTKLEDSAMYFCASSESGMSNQPQHFGDGTRLSIL.

V is TRBV28 and J is TRBJ1-2; D is ambiguous. CDR1 and CDR2 from the germline V gene are MDHEN and SYDVKM. Between the trimmed V and J ends, which lost 6 bases and 1 base, there was a span of 18 bases. This CDR3 spans 16 amino acids. CDR3 coding DNA: TGTGCCAGCAGCTACGAACACACGTTACTTAACTATGGCTACACCTTC. This gives the protein CASSYEHTLLNYGYTF.

The chain uses TRBV7-9 and TRBJ2-2; 7 bases align to TRBD1. Germline V lookup: CDR1 SEHNR, CDR2 FQNEAQ (reference sequence). After removal of 1 base from V and 2 bases from J, the junction contained 7 bases not matched to a gene. The CDR3 totals 17 residues. The CDR3 nucleotides read TGTGCCAGCAGCTTAGGAGACAGGGAATTCAACACCGGGGAGCTGTTTTTT. Its protein product is CASSLGDREFNTGELFF.

The DNA of the CDR3 is TGTGCCAGCCAACCCTTCCCGAGGGCCCCCCTCCAAGAGACCCAGTACTTC. Its protein is CASQPFPRAPLQETQYF. V usage is TRBV5-4 and J usage is TRBJ2-5, with D possibly being TRBD2 (5 bases). The CDR3 is 17 amino acids. Germline V CDR1 and CDR2: SGHNT, YYREEE (reference sequence). V dropped 7 bases and J dropped 1 base, with 23 bases sitting between them. The full variable domain, in which reference TRBV5-4 and TRBJ2-5 provide the parts outside the CDR3, is ETGVTQSPTHLIKTRGQQVTLRCSSQSGHNTVSWYQQALGQGPQFIFQYYREEENGRGNFPPRFSGLQFPNYSSELNVNALELDDSALYLCASQPFPRAPLQETQYFGPGTRLLVL.

The V and J genes are TRBV7-3 and TRBJ2-3; 9 positions agree with TRBD2. Germline loops: CDR1 SGHTA, CDR2 FQGTGA. This CDR3 contains 17 residues. J gave up 0 bases and V 2 bases, and 6 bases lay outside the gene matches. CDR3 nucleotide sequence: TGTGCCAGCAGCTTAGGGGTTACTAGCGGGAGCACAGATACGCAGTATTTT. Amino acid sequence: CASSLGVTSGSTDTQYF.